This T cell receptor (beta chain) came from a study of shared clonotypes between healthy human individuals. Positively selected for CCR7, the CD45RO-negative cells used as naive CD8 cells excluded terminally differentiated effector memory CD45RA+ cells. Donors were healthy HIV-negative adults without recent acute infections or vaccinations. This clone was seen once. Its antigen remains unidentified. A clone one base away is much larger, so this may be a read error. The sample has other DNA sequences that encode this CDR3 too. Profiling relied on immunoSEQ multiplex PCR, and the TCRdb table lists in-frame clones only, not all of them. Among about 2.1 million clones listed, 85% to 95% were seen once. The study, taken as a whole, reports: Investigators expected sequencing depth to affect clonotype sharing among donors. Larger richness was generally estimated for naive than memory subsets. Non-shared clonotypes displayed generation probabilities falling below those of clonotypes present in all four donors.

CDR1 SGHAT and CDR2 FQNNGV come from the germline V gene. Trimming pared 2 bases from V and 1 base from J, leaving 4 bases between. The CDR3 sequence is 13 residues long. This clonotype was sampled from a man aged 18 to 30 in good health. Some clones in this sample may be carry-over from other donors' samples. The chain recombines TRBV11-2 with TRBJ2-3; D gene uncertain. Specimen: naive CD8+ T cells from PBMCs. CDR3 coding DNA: TGTGCCAGCAGCTTACGGGGCACAGATACGCAGTATTTT. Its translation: CASSLRGTDTQYF.